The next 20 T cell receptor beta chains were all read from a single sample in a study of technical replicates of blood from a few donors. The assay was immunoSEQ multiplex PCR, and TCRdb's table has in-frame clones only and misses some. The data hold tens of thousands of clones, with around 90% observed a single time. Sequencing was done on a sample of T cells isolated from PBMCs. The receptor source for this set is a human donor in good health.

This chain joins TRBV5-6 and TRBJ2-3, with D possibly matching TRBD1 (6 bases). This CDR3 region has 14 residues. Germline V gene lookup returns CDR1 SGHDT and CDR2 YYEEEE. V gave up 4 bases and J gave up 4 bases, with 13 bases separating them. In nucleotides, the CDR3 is TGTGCCAGCAGCCCGTACAGGGATCCAGATACGCAGTATTTT. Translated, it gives CASSPYRDPDTQYF. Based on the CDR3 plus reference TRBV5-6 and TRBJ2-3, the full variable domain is DAGVTQSPTHLIKTRGQQVTLRCSPKSGHDTVSWYQQALGQGPQFIFQYYEEEERQRGNFPDRFSGHQFPNYSSELNVNALLLGDSALYLCASSPYRDPDTQYFGPGTRLTVL.

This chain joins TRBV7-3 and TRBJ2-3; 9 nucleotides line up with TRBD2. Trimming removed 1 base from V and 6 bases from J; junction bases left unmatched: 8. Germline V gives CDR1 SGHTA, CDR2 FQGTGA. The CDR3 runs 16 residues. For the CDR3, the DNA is TGTGCCAGCAGCTTAATGGGCGGGGGGGCGACGGATACGCAGTATTTT. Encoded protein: CASSLMGGGATDTQYF.

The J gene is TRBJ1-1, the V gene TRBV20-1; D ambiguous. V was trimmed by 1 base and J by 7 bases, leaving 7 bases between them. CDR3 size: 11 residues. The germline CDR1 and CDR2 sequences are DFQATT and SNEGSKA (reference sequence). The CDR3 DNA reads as TGCAGTGCTAGAGTGAGCAATGAAGCTTTCTTT. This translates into CSARVSNEAFF.

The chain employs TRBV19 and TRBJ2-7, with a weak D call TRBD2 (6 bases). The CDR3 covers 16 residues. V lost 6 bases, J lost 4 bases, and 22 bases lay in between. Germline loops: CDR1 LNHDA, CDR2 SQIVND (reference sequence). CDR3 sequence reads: CASSSSAGRALYEQYF. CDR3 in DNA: TGTGCCAGTAGCTCATCTGCGGGACGGGCTTTATACGAGCAGTACTTC.

The CDR3 nucleotides are TGTGCCATAAATTCAGGGACAGGAATTCCCTACGAGCAGTACTTC. It specifies CAINSGTGIPYEQYF. The chain uses TRBV28 and TRBJ2-7; 8 bases are a match to TRBD1. Germline CDR1 is MDHEN and CDR2 is SYDVKM. CDR3 length: 15 residues. V was pared by 10 bases and J by 2 bases, with 13 bases of the junction left unmatched.

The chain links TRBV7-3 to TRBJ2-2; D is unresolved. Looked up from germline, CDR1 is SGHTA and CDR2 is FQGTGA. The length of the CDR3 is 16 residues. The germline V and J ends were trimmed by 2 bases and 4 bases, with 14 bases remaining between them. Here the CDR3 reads CASSLQSSVGTGELFF. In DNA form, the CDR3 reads TGTGCCAGCAGCTTACAGTCCAGCGTCGGCACCGGGGAGCTGTTTTTT.

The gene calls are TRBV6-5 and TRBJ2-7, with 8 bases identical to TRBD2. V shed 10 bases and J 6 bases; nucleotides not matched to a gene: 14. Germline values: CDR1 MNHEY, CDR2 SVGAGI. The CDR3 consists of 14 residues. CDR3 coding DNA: TGTGCCACTTCGACGGGGGGGAGATCAGGCGAGCAGTACTTC. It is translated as CATSTGGRSGEQYF.

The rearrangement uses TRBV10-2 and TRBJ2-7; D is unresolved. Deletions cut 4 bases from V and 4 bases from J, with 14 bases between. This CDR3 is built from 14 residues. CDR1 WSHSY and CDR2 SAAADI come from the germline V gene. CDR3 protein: CASSVNRGLYEQYF. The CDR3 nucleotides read TGCGCCAGCAGTGTGAACCGAGGTCTGTACGAGCAGTACTTC.

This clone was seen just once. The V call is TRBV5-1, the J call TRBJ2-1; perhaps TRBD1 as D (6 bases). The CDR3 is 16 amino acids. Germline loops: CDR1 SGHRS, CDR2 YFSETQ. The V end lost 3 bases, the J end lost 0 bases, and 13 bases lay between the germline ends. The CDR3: CASSWGHDASYNEQFF. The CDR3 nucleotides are TGCGCCAGCAGCTGGGGACACGATGCCTCCTACAATGAGCAGTTCTTC.

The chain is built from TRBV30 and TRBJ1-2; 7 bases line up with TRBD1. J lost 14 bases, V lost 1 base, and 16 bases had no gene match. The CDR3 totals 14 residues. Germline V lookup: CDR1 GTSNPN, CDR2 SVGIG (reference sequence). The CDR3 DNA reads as TGTGCCTGGAGTGAACAATCGGGACAGCCACCGGGTACCTTC. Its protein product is CAWSEQSGQPPGTF. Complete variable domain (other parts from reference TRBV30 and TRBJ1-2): SQTIHQWPATLVQPVGSPLSLECTVEGTSNPNLYWYRQAAGRGLQLLFYSVGIGQISSEVPQNLSASRPQDRQFILSSKKLLLSDSGFYLCAWSEQSGQPPGTFGSGTRLTVV.

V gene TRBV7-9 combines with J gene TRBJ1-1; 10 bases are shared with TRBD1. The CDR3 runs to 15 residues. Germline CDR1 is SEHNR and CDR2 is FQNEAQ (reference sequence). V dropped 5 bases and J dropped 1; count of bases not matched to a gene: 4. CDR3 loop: CASSRRTGGNTEAFF. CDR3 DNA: TGTGCCAGCAGCCGCAGGACAGGGGGGAACACTGAAGCTTTCTTT.

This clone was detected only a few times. In nucleotides, the CDR3 is TGTGCCAGCAGCCTCGAGATCCGGGACAGGGTCTACAATGAGCAGTTCTTC. This translates into CASSLEIRDRVYNEQFF. The rearrangement uses TRBV7-9 and TRBJ2-1, with TRBD1 identical over 9 bases. The CDR3 is made up of 17 amino acids. Germline CDR1 SEHNR, CDR2 FQNEAQ (reference sequence). The trim removed 5 bases at V and 3 bases at J, leaving 11 bases unmatched.

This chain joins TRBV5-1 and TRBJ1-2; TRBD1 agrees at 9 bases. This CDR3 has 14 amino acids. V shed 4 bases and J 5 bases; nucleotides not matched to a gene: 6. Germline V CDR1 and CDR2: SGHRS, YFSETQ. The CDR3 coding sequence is TGCGCCAGCAGCGAACAGGGGGCGAGGTATGGCTACACCTTC. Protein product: CASSEQGARYGYTF.

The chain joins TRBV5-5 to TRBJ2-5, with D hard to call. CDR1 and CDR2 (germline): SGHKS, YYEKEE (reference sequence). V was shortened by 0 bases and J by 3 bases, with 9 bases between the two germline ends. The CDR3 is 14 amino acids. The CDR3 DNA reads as TGTGCCAGCAGCTTGGGACATAATGAAGAGACCCAGTACTTC. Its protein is CASSLGHNEETQYF. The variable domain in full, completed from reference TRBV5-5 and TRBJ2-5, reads DAGVTQSPTHLIKTRGQQVTLRCSPISGHKSVSWYQQVLGQGPQFIFQYYEKEERGRGNFPDRFSARQFPNYSSELNVNALLLGDSALYLCASSLGHNEETQYFGPGTRLLVL.

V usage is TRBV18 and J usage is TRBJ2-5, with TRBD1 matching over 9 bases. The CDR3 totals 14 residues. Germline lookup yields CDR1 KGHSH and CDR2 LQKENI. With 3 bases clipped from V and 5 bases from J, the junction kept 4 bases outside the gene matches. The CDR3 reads CASSPTGGAETQYF. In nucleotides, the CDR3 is TGTGCCAGCTCACCTACAGGGGGCGCTGAGACCCAGTACTTC.

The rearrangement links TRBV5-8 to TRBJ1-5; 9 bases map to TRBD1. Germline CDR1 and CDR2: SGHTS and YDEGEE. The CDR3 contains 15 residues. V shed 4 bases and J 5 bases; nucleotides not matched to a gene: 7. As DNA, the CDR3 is TGTGCCAGCAGCCCCCGGGACAGGGTATATCAGCCCCAGCATTTT. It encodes CASSPRDRVYQPQHF.

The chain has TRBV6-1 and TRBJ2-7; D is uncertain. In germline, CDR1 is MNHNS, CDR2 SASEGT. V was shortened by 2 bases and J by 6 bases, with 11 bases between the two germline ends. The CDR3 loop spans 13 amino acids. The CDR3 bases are TGTGCCAGCAGTGAAACACCCCACCTCGAGCAGTACTTC. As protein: CASSETPHLEQYF.

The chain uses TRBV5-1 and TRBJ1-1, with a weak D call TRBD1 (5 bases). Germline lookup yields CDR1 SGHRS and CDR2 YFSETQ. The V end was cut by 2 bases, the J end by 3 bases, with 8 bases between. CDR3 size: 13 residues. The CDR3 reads CASSFQGDTEAFF. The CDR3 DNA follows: TGCGCCAGCAGCTTTCAGGGTGACACTGAAGCTTTCTTT.

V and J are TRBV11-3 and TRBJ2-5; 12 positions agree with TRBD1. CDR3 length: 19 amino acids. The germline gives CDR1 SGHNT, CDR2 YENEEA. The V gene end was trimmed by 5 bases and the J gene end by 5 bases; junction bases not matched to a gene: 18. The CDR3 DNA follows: TGTGCCAGCAGCAATCCCGCGGTCGGGACAGGGGGCGCGGAGGAGACCCAGTACTTC. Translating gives CASSNPAVGTGGAEETQYF.

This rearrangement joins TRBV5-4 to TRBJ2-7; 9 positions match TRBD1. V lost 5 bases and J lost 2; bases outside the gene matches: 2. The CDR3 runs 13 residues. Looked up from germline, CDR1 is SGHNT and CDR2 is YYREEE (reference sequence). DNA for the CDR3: TGTGCCAGCAGTGACAGGGGGGCCTACGAGCAGTACTTC. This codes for CASSDRGAYEQYF.